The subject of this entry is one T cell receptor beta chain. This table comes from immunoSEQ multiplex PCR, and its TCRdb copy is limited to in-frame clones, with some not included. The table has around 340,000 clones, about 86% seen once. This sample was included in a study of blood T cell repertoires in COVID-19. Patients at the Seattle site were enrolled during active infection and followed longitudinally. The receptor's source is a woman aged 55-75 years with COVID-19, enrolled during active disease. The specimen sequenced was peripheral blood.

The chain's CDR3 is CASSPTGGSRAEAFF. In DNA form, the CDR3 reads TGTGCCAGCTCACCGACAGGGGGCAGTAGGGCTGAAGCTTTCTTT. The chain joins TRBV18 to TRBJ1-1; 10 nucleotides align to TRBD1. The CDR3 contains 15 residues. Germline trimming cut 3 bases from V and 6 bases from J; bases unmatched to any gene: 7. Germline CDR1 and CDR2: KGHSH and LQKENI.